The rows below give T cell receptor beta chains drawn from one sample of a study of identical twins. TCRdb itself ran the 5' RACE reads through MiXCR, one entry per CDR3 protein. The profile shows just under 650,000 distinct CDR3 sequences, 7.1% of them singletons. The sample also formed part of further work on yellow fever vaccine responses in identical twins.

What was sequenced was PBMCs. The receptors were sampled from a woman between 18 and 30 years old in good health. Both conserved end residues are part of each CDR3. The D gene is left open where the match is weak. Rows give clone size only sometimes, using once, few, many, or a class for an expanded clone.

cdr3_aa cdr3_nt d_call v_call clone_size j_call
CASSQDISRGLANNEQFF TGTGCCAGCAGCCAAGATATAAGCCGGGGACTAGCGAACAATGAGCAGTTCTTC TRBD2 TRBV3-1 few TRBJ2-1
CASSSTGGAVYGYTF TGTGCCAGCAGCTCGACAGGGGGCGCGGTGTATGGCTACACCTTC TRBD1 TRBV5-4 . TRBJ1-2
CASSLVDRGQDEQFF TGTGCCAGCAGCTTGGTGGACAGGGGGCAGGATGAGCAGTTCTTC TRBD1 TRBV5-5 few TRBJ2-1
CASSPSNNEQFF TGTGCCAGCAGCCCGAGCAACAATGAGCAGTTCTTC . TRBV3-1 many TRBJ2-1
CAISFRTTGAHGPDTQYF TGTGCCATCAGTTTCCGCACAACAGGGGCCCACGGTCCAGATACGCAGTATTTT TRBD1 TRBV12-3/TRBV12-4 . TRBJ2-3
CSVGPSGGHTDTQYF TGCAGCGTTGGTCCCAGTGGGGGGCACACAGATACGCAGTATTTT . TRBV29-1 many TRBJ2-3
CASSEARQYF TGTGCCAGCAGTGAAGCGCGCCAGTACTTC . TRBV6-1 many TRBJ2-5
CASSPSGRSYNEQFF TGTGCCAGCAGCCCTAGCGGGAGGTCCTACAATGAGCAGTTCTTC TRBD2 TRBV7-9 many TRBJ2-1
CASSPTGWNEKLFF TGTGCCAGCTCACCAACAGGGTGGAATGAAAAACTGTTTTTT . TRBV18 many TRBJ1-4
CASSRTGLREKLFF TGTGCCAGCAGTAGGACAGGGTTGAGAGAAAAACTGTTTTTT TRBD1 TRBV12-3/TRBV12-4 many TRBJ1-4
CASSARTGSSYEQYF TGTGCCAGCAGTGCCCGGACAGGGAGTTCCTACGAGCAGTACTTC TRBD1 TRBV7-2 . TRBJ2-7
CASSLFGRDDEQYF TGTGCCAGCAGCTTATTCGGGCGGGACGACGAGCAGTACTTC . TRBV7-6 many TRBJ2-7
CASSLPSGTREQYF TGTGCCAGCAGTTTACCTAGCGGTACGCGCGAGCAGTACTTC TRBD2 TRBV28 few TRBJ2-7
CASSPDRVSYEQYF TGCGCCAGCAGCCCGGACAGGGTTTCCTACGAGCAGTACTTC TRBD1 TRBV5-1 few TRBJ2-7
CASSYGGQGPPSNQPQHF TGTGCCAGCAGTTACGGGGGACAGGGGCCTCCTAGCAATCAGCCCCAGCATTTT TRBD1 TRBV6-5 many TRBJ1-5
CASSAQGDTEAFF TGTGCCAGCAGCGCGCAGGGGGACACTGAAGCTTTCTTT TRBD1 TRBV7-9 many TRBJ1-1
CASSLEAGSHEQFF TGCGCCAGCAGCTTGGAGGCAGGGTCGCATGAGCAGTTCTTC . TRBV5-1 few TRBJ2-1
CASSSRTGTINYNEQFF TGTGCCAGCAGCTCCCGGACGGGGACAATCAACTACAATGAGCAGTTCTTC . TRBV7-2 once TRBJ2-1
CASSSGGLPDTQYF TGCGCCAGCAGCTCAGGGGGATTGCCAGATACGCAGTATTTT TRBD1 TRBV5-1 many TRBJ2-3
CASSYSGRAYGANVLTF TGTGCCAGCAGTTACAGCGGGAGGGCCTATGGGGCCAACGTCCTGACTTTC TRBD2 TRBV6-5 few TRBJ2-6
CAISETGGWDNSPLHF TGTGCCATCAGCGAGACAGGGGGCTGGGATAATTCACCCCTCCACTTT TRBD1 TRBV10-3 many TRBJ1-6
CASSQDGPSYNEQFF TGTGCCAGCAGCCAAGATGGGCCTTCCTACAATGAGCAGTTCTTC . TRBV4-2 many TRBJ2-1
CASSYYGTATGELFF TGTGCCAGCAGTTACTATGGGACAGCTACCGGGGAGCTGTTTTTT TRBD1 TRBV6-5 few TRBJ2-2
CASSFSGDRGFNEQFF TGTGCCAGCAGTTTTTCGGGGGACAGGGGTTTCAATGAGCAGTTCTTC TRBD1 TRBV12-3/TRBV12-4 . TRBJ2-1
CASTGRRLDRDTQYF TGTGCCAGTACGGGACGGCGACTAGATCGGGATACGCAGTATTTT . TRBV2 . TRBJ2-3
CSARETANTEAFF TGCAGTGCTAGAGAGACAGCTAACACTGAAGCTTTCTTT . TRBV20-1 . TRBJ1-1
CASSYSIRDEQFF TGTGCCAGCAGTTACTCGATAAGGGATGAGCAGTTCTTC . TRBV6-5 . TRBJ2-1
CASTLAGGGYEQFF TGTGCCAGCACCCTAGCGGGAGGAGGGTACGAGCAGTTCTTC TRBD2 TRBV27 many TRBJ2-1
CASSYSGQAGGETQYF TGTGCCAGCAGTTACTCGGGACAGGCGGGCGGTGAGACCCAGTACTTC TRBD1 TRBV6-5 few TRBJ2-5
CATSEGGLAVYEQYF TGTGCCACCAGCGAGGGGGGACTAGCGGTTTACGAGCAGTACTTC TRBD2 TRBV15 many TRBJ2-7
CASSLKTGGTDEQFF TGTGCCAGCTCACTCAAGACAGGGGGTACGGATGAGCAGTTCTTC TRBD1 TRBV18 . TRBJ2-1
CASSLSREANTGELFF TGCGCCAGCAGCTTGTCCCGTGAAGCGAACACCGGGGAGCTGTTTTTT . TRBV5-1 . TRBJ2-2
CSADNRGQETQYF TGCAGTGCAGACAACAGGGGGCAAGAGACCCAGTACTTC TRBD1 TRBV20-1 few TRBJ2-5
CATSTPRDSNYGYTF TGTGCCACCAGCACCCCGAGGGACTCTAACTATGGCTACACCTTC . TRBV15 . TRBJ1-2
CASSSTATHETQYF TGCGCCAGCAGCTCCACGGCCACTCACGAGACCCAGTACTTC . TRBV5-1 few TRBJ2-5
CASSGSGRFHNEQFF TGTGCCAGCAGCGGTAGCGGGAGGTTTCACAATGAGCAGTTCTTC TRBD2 TRBV7-3 many TRBJ2-1
CSVRSGLSSYEQYF TGCAGCGTCCGTAGCGGGCTTAGCTCCTACGAGCAGTACTTC TRBD2 TRBV29-1 once TRBJ2-7
CSARAPTVSNEKLFF TGCAGTGCTAGAGCCCCTACAGTGAGCAATGAAAAACTGTTTTTT . TRBV20-1 many TRBJ1-4
CASSQGQVLEQFF TGTGCCAGCAGCCAAGGACAGGTCCTTGAGCAGTTCTTC . TRBV3-1 . TRBJ2-1
CASSQYQMAQPQHF TGTGCCAGCAGCCAGTACCAGATGGCTCAGCCCCAGCATTTT . TRBV3-1 many TRBJ1-5
CATSAYSGGLKSSYNEQFF TGTGCCACCAGTGCCTATAGCGGGGGGTTGAAATCCTCCTACAATGAGCAGTTCTTC TRBD2 TRBV24-1 few TRBJ2-1
CASSPARDEQFF TGTGCCAGCAGCCCCGCCCGCGATGAGCAGTTCTTC . TRBV7-3 few TRBJ2-1
CASSRRVRTEQFF TGTGCCAGCAGCCGCAGGGTTCGAACTGAGCAGTTCTTC . TRBV3-1 many TRBJ2-1
CAISVRGPDTEAFF TGTGCCATCAGTGTGAGAGGCCCGGACACTGAAGCTTTCTTT . TRBV10-3 . TRBJ1-1
CSVRYPSEYTAGNTEAFF TGCAGCGTCCGCTACCCATCGGAGTATACAGCGGGGAACACTGAAGCTTTCTTT . TRBV29-1 . TRBJ1-1
CASNLGQGAQETQYF TGCGCCAGCAACCTGGGACAGGGGGCCCAAGAGACCCAGTACTTC TRBD1 TRBV5-1 . TRBJ2-5
CASSLYLDYNYGYTF TGCGCCAGCAGCTTGTACCTCGATTACAACTATGGCTACACCTTC . TRBV5-1 many TRBJ1-2
CASTSGGDEQFF TGCGCCAGCACCTCGGGAGGAGATGAGCAGTTCTTC TRBD2 TRBV5-1 few TRBJ2-1
CASSRDPVQETQYF TGTGCCAGCAGCCGGGACCCGGTCCAAGAGACCCAGTACTTC . TRBV28 . TRBJ2-5
CASSPSSGSHTEAFF TGTGCCAGCAGCCCAAGTTCGGGGTCGCACACTGAAGCTTTCTTT . TRBV7-8 . TRBJ1-1
CASSTGQGVAGELFF TGTGCCAGTAGTACCGGACAGGGGGTGGCCGGGGAGCTGTTTTTT TRBD1 TRBV19 . TRBJ2-2
CSHSGINQETQYF TGCAGCCATAGCGGGATAAACCAAGAGACCCAGTACTTC TRBD2 TRBV29-1 . TRBJ2-5
CASSLDWTGVEFF TGCGCCAGCAGCTTGGATTGGACAGGGGTCGAGTTCTTC TRBD1 TRBV5-1 . TRBJ2-1
CAISGPPSSTLAGQETQYF TGTGCCATCAGCGGTCCACCCTCGAGCACACTAGCGGGACAAGAGACCCAGTACTTC TRBD2 TRBV10-3 . TRBJ2-5
CASRPSTGNTEAFF TGTGCCAGCAGACCATCGACAGGGAACACTGAAGCTTTCTTT . TRBV7-9 . TRBJ1-1
CAISEVAGVRNEQFF TGTGCCATCAGTGAGGTAGCGGGAGTTCGGAATGAGCAGTTCTTC TRBD2 TRBV10-3 . TRBJ2-1
CASSVGWGGTQETQYF TGTGCCAGCAGCGTAGGATGGGGAGGGACCCAAGAGACCCAGTACTTC TRBD2 TRBV9 . TRBJ2-5
CASSYSESSYNSPLHF TGTGCCAGCAGTTACTCGGAGAGCTCCTATAATTCACCCCTCCACTTT . TRBV6-5 . TRBJ1-6
CATSDWTGPNTGELFF TGTGCCACCAGTGATTGGACAGGGCCGAACACCGGGGAGCTGTTTTTT TRBD1 TRBV24-1 few TRBJ2-2